A single sample gave rise to the 5 T cell receptor beta chains below, sequenced in a study of spatial heterogeneity in lung cancer. TCRdb re-analysed the 5' RACE reads in MiXCR, keeping a single row per CDR3 protein. The table includes about 35,000 distinct CDR3 sequences, 3.1% detected once. Time point described: sample taken at primary tumor resection. Material: normal lung tissue next to the tumor, obtained at surgery. These receptors came from a male donor with early-stage non-small cell lung cancer.

The CDR3 loop is CASSLNWGQSGATGANVLTF. The CDR3 DNA reads TGCGCCAGCAGCTTGAACTGGGGACAATCAGGGGCGACTGGGGCCAACGTCCTGACTTTC. The chain combines TRBV5-1 with TRBJ2-6, with D tentatively TRBD1 (6 bases). Germline assignment: CDR1 SGHRS and CDR2 YFSETQ. This CDR3 contains 20 residues. The V and J ends lost 1 base and 2 bases respectively, with 22 bases between them.

The table lists this clonotype with many counts. The chain links TRBV29-1 to TRBJ2-3; possible D gene TRBD1, 6 bases. Germline assignment: CDR1 SQVTM and CDR2 ANQGSEA. V lost 2 bases to trimming and J lost 2 bases, with 14 bases between them. This CDR3 is 15 amino acids long. The CDR3 bases are TGCAGCGTTGAAACTAAACAGGGAAACACAGATACGCAGTATTTT. Translation: CSVETKQGNTDTQYF.

The CDR3 loop is CASRSQGVNTEAFF. The CDR3 nucleotides are TGTGCCAGCAGGTCACAGGGGGTGAACACTGAAGCTTTCTTT. The chain couples TRBV6-2 or TRBV6-3 to TRBJ1-1; 8 bases map to TRBD1. This CDR3 has 14 residues. Per the germline V gene, CDR1 is MNHEY and CDR2 is SVGEGT. V lost 6 bases to trimming and J lost 0 bases; unmatched junction nucleotides: 3.

Many counts were recorded for this clonotype. The chain uses TRBV6-5 and TRBJ2-7; D is perhaps TRBD2 (6 bases). CDR1 and CDR2 from the germline V gene are MNHEY and SVGAGI. The CDR3 runs to 15 residues. V was shortened by 7 bases and J by 3 bases, with 19 bases between the two germline ends. CDR3 amino acids: CASTPGGLSGYEQYF. CDR3 bases: TGTGCCAGCACTCCGGGCGGGCTTAGCGGCTACGAGCAGTACTTC.

This clonotype was detected many times. The chain employs TRBV6-5 and TRBJ1-2; the match to TRBD1 covers 9 bases. The V gene's germline CDR1 is MNHEY and CDR2 SVGAGI. V shed 6 bases and J 7 bases; nucleotides not matched to a gene: 6. The CDR3 contains 13 residues. DNA of the CDR3: TGTGCCAGCAGCTACGGGACAGGGTTTGGCTACACCTTC. This sequence encodes CASSYGTGFGYTF.